This T cell receptor beta chain was recovered during a study of T cells in Graves' hyperthyroidism and ophthalmopathy. Study summary: The authors collected peripheral blood at initial diagnosis, before any treatment.

At least ten counts were recorded for this clonotype. RNA transcripts provided the source from which TCR beta CDR3 regions were amplified. An initial round of RT-PCR targeting the TCR CDR3 relied on the HTBI primer set. MiXCR was run by TCRdb on the multiplex PCR reads, yielding one entry per CDR3 protein. The sample lists a few hundred thousand distinct CDR3 sequences, 16% occurring once. Trimming removed 2 bases at V and 6 bases at J, with 21 bases between. The CDR3 consists of 17 residues. CDR1 is SNHLY and CDR2 is FYNNEI in the germline V gene. This sequence originates from a woman between 40 and 55 years old with Graves' ophthalmopathy. The chain links TRBV2 to TRBJ2-3; D is perhaps TRBD1 (6 bases). Material: blood. In DNA form, the CDR3 reads TGTGCCAGCAGTGAAAAACCGACGTTAGGGGGTAGGGATACGCAGTATTTT. Translating it yields CASSEKPTLGGRDTQYF.